The T cell receptor (beta chain) described here comes from a study of blood T cell repertoires in COVID-19. Across the study: From T cells, B-cell-depleted T cells, or PBMCs came the material, which was cDNA or gDNA.

Which cohort a participant joined came from the clinical history participants gave. Repertoires were generated with immunoSEQ multiplex PCR, while TCRdb's copy carries only in-frame clones and drops some. Of more than 200,000 clones in the sample, approximately 90% were seen once. Germline V gives CDR1 SGHTA, CDR2 FQGNSA. Trimming removed 3 bases at V and 3 bases at J, with 9 bases between. The CDR3 has 13 amino acids. The clonotype originates from a man aged 35 to 55 who had recovered from COVID-19. The sample consisted of PBMCs or T cells enriched from blood (not recorded which). The chain joins TRBV7-2 to TRBJ2-7, with D tentatively TRBD1 (5 bases). CDR3 sequence (DNA): TGTGCCAGCAGCTTCGCCAGGGTCTACGAGCAGTACTTC. This translates into CASSFARVYEQYF.